Below are 17 T cell receptor beta chains sequenced from a single sample in a study of blood T cell repertoires in COVID-19. Sequenced by immunoSEQ multiplex PCR; TCRdb stores in-frame clones only, minus some. The profile shows 250,000 or so clones, 70% to 90% of them singletons. The sequenced sample consisted of PBMCs or T cells enriched from blood (not recorded which). The receptors shown here come from a woman between 25 and 40 years old with acute COVID-19.

This rearrangement joins TRBV19 to TRBJ1-5, with unresolved D. Germline V gene lookup returns CDR1 LNHDA and CDR2 SQIVND (reference sequence). The CDR3 is 15 amino acids. Trimming left V 3 bases short and J 2 bases short, with 11 bases between. The CDR3 is CASSMGMRGNQPQHF. The CDR3 nucleotides are TGTGCCAGTAGTATGGGTATGCGGGGCAATCAGCCCCAGCATTTT.

The chain has TRBV4-2 and TRBJ2-1; tentative D call: TRBD2 (6 bases). Trimming removed 0 bases from V and 9 bases from J, with 15 bases in between. The CDR3 totals 15 residues. Germline CDR1 is LGHNA and CDR2 is YNFKEQ. CDR3: CASSQERDSGREQFF. The CDR3 DNA reads TGTGCCAGCAGCCAAGAGAGGGACTCGGGGCGTGAGCAGTTCTTC.

The chain has TRBV7-9 and TRBJ1-6; perhaps TRBD1 as D (5 bases). The germline V gene encodes CDR1 SEHNR and CDR2 FQNEAQ (reference sequence). CDR3 length: 13 residues. V was shortened by 4 bases and J by 8 bases, with 9 bases between the two germline ends. The CDR3 loop reads CASSSTTDSPLHF. CDR3 DNA: TGTGCCAGCAGCTCGACGACAGATTCACCCCTCCACTTT. Full variable domain (rest looked up from reference TRBV7-9 and TRBJ1-6): DTGVSQNPRHKITKRGQNVTFRCDPISEHNRLYWYRQTLGQGPEFLTYFQNEAQLEKSRLLSDRFSAERPKGSFSTLEIQRTEQGDSAMYLCASSSTTDSPLHFGNGTRLTVT.

This clone has just one count. CDR3 nucleotide sequence: TGTGCCAGCAGAACCCGCTACGGGGAAGAGAACTCTGGAAACACCATATATTTT. This translates into CASRTRYGEENSGNTIYF. V gene TRBV28 combines with J gene TRBJ1-3, with D unresolved. Germline values: CDR1 MDHEN, CDR2 SYDVKM. Trimming cost V 6 bases and J 0 bases, with 21 bases left between them. The CDR3 covers 18 residues.

The V gene is TRBV4-1, the J gene TRBJ2-7, with D unresolved. The V gene lost 1 base and the J gene lost 0 bases, with 7 bases spanning the gap. Germline lookup yields CDR1 MGHRA and CDR2 YSYEKL. The CDR3 loop spans 14 amino acids. The CDR3 DNA reads as TGCGCCAGCAGCCAAGGCTCCTACTCCTACGAGCAGTACTTC. This encodes CASSQGSYSYEQYF.

The chain recombines TRBV6-5 with TRBJ2-7; 9 positions agree with TRBD2. This CDR3 has 15 amino acids. From germline, CDR1 is MNHEY and CDR2 SVGAGI. The V segment lost 5 bases and the J segment 3 bases; nucleotides outside the gene matches: 8. For the CDR3, the DNA is TGTGCCAGCAGTCTAGTTAGCGGGAGTAACTACGAGCAGTACTTC. Residues: CASSLVSGSNYEQYF.

In its sample, this clone was seen once. The chain uses TRBV11-1 and TRBJ1-5; TRBD1 matches at 9 bases. In germline, CDR1 is SGHAT, CDR2 FQDESV (reference sequence). This CDR3 spans 14 amino acids. The J segment lost 7 bases and the V segment lost 5 bases, leaving 6 bases of the junction unmatched. The CDR3 is CASSLTGQGQPQHF. The DNA for the CDR3 is TGTGCCAGCAGCCTGACGGGACAGGGCCAGCCCCAGCATTTT.

This chain links TRBV5-1 with TRBJ1-2, with 9 bases matching TRBD1. This CDR3 is built from 18 residues. The V gene's germline CDR1 is SGHRS and CDR2 YFSETQ. The V gene end was trimmed by 0 bases and the J gene end by 4 bases; junction bases not matched to a gene: 13. CDR3 sequence reads: CASSLGGTGPSLSYGYTF. CDR3 DNA sequence: TGCGCCAGCAGCTTGGGTGGGACAGGGCCCTCTCTCTCCTATGGCTACACCTTC.

The chain is built from TRBV5-1 and TRBJ2-2; TRBD2 agrees at 8 bases. CDR1 SGHRS and CDR2 YFSETQ come from the germline V gene. The J segment lost 6 bases and the V segment lost 0 bases, leaving 4 bases of the junction unmatched. This CDR3 region has 15 residues. The CDR3 nucleotides are TGCGCCAGCAGCTTGGGGCCTAGCGGGTCCGGGGAGCTGTTTTTT. It yields the protein CASSLGPSGSGELFF.

The genes are TRBV7-6 and TRBJ2-7, with TRBD2 matching over 8 bases. The CDR3 has 15 residues. Germline V CDR1 and CDR2: SGHVS, FNYEAQ. V lost 5 bases, J lost 3 bases, and 9 bases stayed unmatched. Here the CDR3 DNA reads TGTGCCAGCAGCACCGGGGGAGCGGGAGTCTACGAGCAGTACTTC. It codes for CASSTGGAGVYEQYF.

This clone was observed once. This chain uses TRBV5-5 with TRBJ2-7, with 8 nucleotides matching TRBD1. CDR3 size: 15 residues. V was clipped by 3 bases and J by 6 bases; unmatched bases: 11. Germline CDR1 and CDR2: SGHKS and YYEKEE (reference sequence). CDR3 sequence reads: CASSSSGTGAVEQYF. The CDR3 DNA follows: TGTGCCAGCAGCTCATCCGGGACAGGCGCGGTCGAGCAGTACTTC.

V is TRBV28 and J is TRBJ2-5, with TRBD1 identical over 7 bases. In germline, CDR1 is MDHEN, CDR2 SYDVKM. The CDR3 totals 13 residues. The V segment lost 2 bases and the J segment 6 bases; nucleotides outside the gene matches: 3. Here the CDR3 DNA reads TGTGCCAGCAGTTTACAGGGGGTGAAGACCCAGTACTTC. Translating gives CASSLQGVKTQYF.

The J gene is TRBJ2-3, the V gene TRBV18; TRBD2 matches 9 bases. Trimming took 0 bases from V and 1 from J; bases not matched to a gene: 2. The V gene's germline CDR1 is KGHSH and CDR2 LQKENI. The CDR3 is 16 amino acids. The CDR3 bases are TGTGCCAGCTCACCACCGGCGGGAGGGGGCACAGATACGCAGTATTTT. Translated, it gives CASSPPAGGGTDTQYF.

The CDR3 spells CSASLTESYEQYF. In nucleotides, the CDR3 is TGCAGTGCTAGTCTCACAGAATCCTACGAGCAGTACTTC. The genes are TRBV20-1 and TRBJ2-7; D not resolved. Trimming pared 3 bases from V and 1 base from J, leaving 10 bases between. This CDR3 comprises 13 residues. The germline CDR1 and CDR2 sequences are DFQATT and SNEGSKA (reference sequence).

This clone turned up a few times. The V and J genes are TRBV4-3 and TRBJ2-1; D possibly corresponds to TRBD1 (5 bases). This CDR3 region has 13 residues. Germline CDR1 is LGHNA and CDR2 is YSLEER. The ends were cut back, 0 bases at V and 8 bases at J, with 8 bases in the middle. The CDR3 sequence: CASSQEQGYEQFF. CDR3 bases: TGCGCCAGCAGCCAAGAGCAGGGTTATGAGCAGTTCTTC.

V usage is TRBV28 and J usage is TRBJ2-5; 9 nucleotides align to TRBD1. Germline CDR1 is MDHEN and CDR2 is SYDVKM. V lost 6 bases, J lost 3 bases, and 5 bases stayed unmatched. This CDR3 contains 14 residues. CDR3 bases: TGTGCCAGCAGCCCCACAGGGGGCAAAGAGACCCAGTACTTC. Encoded protein: CASSPTGGKETQYF.

The gene calls are TRBV15 and TRBJ1-2; no clear D gene. There are 15 residues in the CDR3. V was trimmed by 0 bases and J by 2 bases, leaving 10 bases between them. CDR1 LNHNV and CDR2 YYDKDF come from the germline V gene (reference sequence). CDR3 loop: CATSRDPSPNYGYTF. Written as DNA, the CDR3 is TGTGCCACCAGCAGAGACCCTAGTCCAAACTATGGCTACACCTTC.